The next 32 T cell receptor beta chains were all read from a single sample in a study of T and B cells in COVID-19 patients. Each TRB amplification used roughly 240-550 ng of genomic DNA from blood. TRB rearrangements were amplified by multiplex PCR with BIOMED2 TRB-A/B primers. TCRdb itself ran the multiplex PCR reads through MiXCR, one entry per CDR3 protein. The data show about 8,200 distinct CDR3 sequences, with 35% to 45% seen just once and over 2.5% held by the top ten. Sequenced input: blood. These TCRs come from a human donor who had recovered from COVID-19.

The chain is built from TRBV20-1 and TRBJ2-5, with 10 bases aligning to TRBD1. The germline V gene has CDR1 DFQATT and CDR2 SNEGSKA (reference sequence). J gave up 4 bases and V 6 bases, and 8 bases lay outside the gene matches. This CDR3 has 14 residues. The CDR3 reads CSASPGTGVETQYF. The CDR3, as DNA: TGCAGTGCAAGCCCCGGGACAGGGGTAGAGACCCAGTACTTC.

V gene TRBV15 combines with J gene TRBJ2-5; maybe TRBD1 (5 bases). Trimming pared 3 bases from V and 5 bases from J, leaving 13 bases between. Germline CDR1 and CDR2: LNHNV and YYDKDF (reference sequence). This CDR3 is built from 14 residues. CDR3 nucleotide sequence: TGTGCCACCAGCAGCAGGGTGCAGTTGGAGACCCAGTACTTC. It translates to CATSSRVQLETQYF. The full variable domain, in which reference TRBV15 and TRBJ2-5 provide the parts outside the CDR3, is DAMVIQNPRYQVTQFGKPVTLSCSQTLNHNVMYWYQQKSSQAPKLLFHYYDKDFNNEADTPDNFQSRRPNTSFCFLDIRSPGLGDTAMYLCATSSRVQLETQYFGPGTRLLVL.

This clonotype showed up just once. This sequence joins TRBV5-1 and TRBJ2-3; no clear D. Trimming took 2 bases from V and 5 from J, leaving 6 bases between them. This CDR3 contains 12 residues. The V gene's germline CDR1 is SGHRS and CDR2 YFSETQ. CDR3 amino acids: CASSLSEDTQYF. The CDR3 DNA reads TGCGCCAGCAGCTTAAGTGAAGATACGCAGTATTTT.

The V and J genes are TRBV24-1 and TRBJ2-1; possibly TRBD2 for D (5 bases). The CDR3 runs to 14 residues. Germline V CDR1 and CDR2: KGHDR, SFDVKD. Trimming stripped 9 bases from V and 5 bases from J, with 16 bases between. Written as DNA, the CDR3 is TGTGCCACCGGGTTCGGGGTTAGAGACAATGAGCAGTTCTTC. Its protein product is CATGFGVRDNEQFF.

This clonotype was picked up a small number of times. The genes are TRBV6-5 and TRBJ2-5, with TRBD1 matching 8 bases. Germline V lookup: CDR1 MNHEY, CDR2 SVGAGI. J gave up 6 bases and V 6 bases, and 6 bases lay outside the gene matches. This CDR3 comprises 13 residues. CDR3 DNA: TGTGCCAGCAGATCCGGGACAGGCCAGACCCAGTACTTC. The encoded protein is CASRSGTGQTQYF.

This clonotype was seen more than once but under ten times. V gene TRBV5-6 combines with J gene TRBJ2-3; no clear D. The V gene lost 4 bases and the J gene lost 14 bases, with 17 bases spanning the gap. Per germline, CDR1 SGHDT and CDR2 YYEEEE. The CDR3 length is 12 residues. The CDR3 protein is CASSQIQRPRYF. The CDR3 coding sequence is TGTGCCAGCAGCCAAATACAACGACCCCGGTATTTT.

This clonotype is labeled as medium-sized. The V call is TRBV15, the J call TRBJ1-1; D unresolved. Between the trimmed V and J ends, which lost 0 bases and 1 base, there was a span of 9 bases. CDR1 and CDR2 from the germline V gene are LNHNV and YYDKDF (reference sequence). The CDR3 is made up of 15 amino acids. This CDR3 reads CATSRDRASNTEAFF. CDR3 in DNA: TGTGCCACCAGCAGAGACCGGGCCTCGAACACTGAAGCTTTCTTT.

This chain uses TRBV19 with TRBJ2-5, with 10 bases fitting TRBD2. The V gene end was trimmed by 6 bases and the J gene end by 5 bases; junction bases not matched to a gene: 12. Germline loops: CDR1 LNHDA, CDR2 SQIVND (reference sequence). The CDR3 is 16 amino acids. DNA of the CDR3: TGTGCCAGTAGAATCCCGAGCGGGGGGGGCTTGGAGACCCAGTACTTC. Protein: CASRIPSGGGLETQYF.

V and J are TRBV5-4 and TRBJ2-5; 8 nucleotides match TRBD1. This CDR3 is built from 14 residues. The trim removed 3 bases at V and 4 bases at J, leaving 5 bases unmatched. CDR1 SGHNT and CDR2 YYREEE come from the germline V gene (reference sequence). CDR3 amino acids: CASSSDRVRETQYF. In nucleotides, the CDR3 is TGTGCCAGCAGCTCGGACAGGGTGAGAGAGACCCAGTACTTC.

The chain couples TRBV11-3 to TRBJ1-5, with D possibly TRBD1 on 6 matching bases. This CDR3 region has 14 residues. Germline V gene lookup returns CDR1 SGHNT and CDR2 YENEEA. Trimming shortened V by 1 base and J by 9 bases, and 13 bases separated the two germline ends. CDR3 region: CASSLGQGTRPQHF. The CDR3, as DNA: TGTGCCAGCAGCTTAGGGCAGGGGACGCGGCCCCAGCATTTT.

This clonotype is deemed medium-sized. The gene calls are TRBV29-1 and TRBJ1-1; D gene unclear. The germline gives CDR1 SQVTM, CDR2 ANQGSEA. The V and J ends lost 4 bases and 3 bases respectively, with 9 bases between them. This CDR3 spans 12 amino acids. DNA for the CDR3: TGCAGCGTTGGAAGAGTCGACACTGAAGCTTTCTTT. Translating gives CSVGRVDTEAFF.

The CDR3 region has the DNA TGTGCCAGCAGCTTGGGCTCTGGAAACACCATATATTTT. This codes for CASSLGSGNTIYF. V usage is TRBV5-5 and J usage is TRBJ1-3; D uncertain. The germline gives CDR1 SGHKS, CDR2 YYEKEE (reference sequence). Between the trimmed V and J ends, which lost 0 bases and 0 bases, there was a span of 1 base. The CDR3 contains 13 residues.

The chain couples TRBV6-5 to TRBJ2-5, with TRBD2 identical over 13 bases. The V gene's germline CDR1 is MNHEY and CDR2 SVGAGI. This CDR3 region has 17 residues. V lost 5 bases to trimming and J lost 4 bases; unmatched junction nucleotides: 10. The CDR3 region is CASSPLRGTSGAETQYF. Here the CDR3 DNA reads TGTGCCAGCAGTCCCCTACGGGGGACTAGCGGGGCAGAGACCCAGTACTTC.

This clonotype qualifies as medium-sized. The genes are TRBV19 and TRBJ2-3; 14 positions agree with TRBD2. V was clipped by 5 bases and J by 4 bases; unmatched bases: 8. Germline values: CDR1 LNHDA, CDR2 SQIVND (reference sequence). This CDR3 contains 17 residues. This CDR3 is CASSPARLAGGPDTQYF. In DNA form, the CDR3 reads TGTGCCAGTAGTCCGGCGCGACTAGCGGGGGGGCCAGATACGCAGTATTTT.

J is TRBJ1-2 and V is TRBV19, with TRBD1 matching over 12 bases. Germline V gene sequence: CDR1 LNHDA, CDR2 SQIVND (reference sequence). The CDR3 spans 16 residues. Trimming took 4 bases from V and 3 from J; bases not matched to a gene: 6. CDR3: CASSSPGQGADYGYTF. The CDR3 DNA reads TGTGCCAGTAGTAGCCCGGGACAGGGGGCCGACTATGGCTACACCTTC.

There are a few counts of this clonotype. This chain joins TRBV14 and TRBJ2-3, with unresolved D. Germline V lookup: CDR1 SGHDN, CDR2 FVKESK. V lost 2 bases and J lost 0, with 9 bases in between. This CDR3 has 15 residues. The CDR3 DNA reads TGTGCCAGCAGCCAACAGTTGGCCAGCACAGATACGCAGTATTTT. It encodes CASSQQLASTDTQYF.

This clonotype was counted once. J is TRBJ2-5 and V is TRBV18, with TRBD1 identical over 7 bases. V was clipped by 8 bases and J by 3 bases; unmatched bases: 6. Germline loops: CDR1 KGHSH, CDR2 LQKENI. The CDR3 has 13 amino acids. This chain's CDR3 is CASGTGTEETQYF. The DNA for the CDR3 is TGTGCCAGCGGAACCGGGACAGAAGAGACCCAGTACTTC.

This rearrangement joins TRBV29-1 to TRBJ2-1, with 14 bases fitting TRBD2. This CDR3 is built from 14 residues. V was pared by 4 bases and J by 9 bases, with 5 bases of the junction left unmatched. CDR1 is SQVTM, CDR2 ANQGSEA, per germline. The CDR3 reads CSVGGLAGVGEQFF. CDR3 bases: TGCAGCGTTGGGGGACTAGCGGGGGTAGGTGAGCAGTTCTTC.

The chain recombines TRBV28 with TRBJ2-7; D remains unclear. Germline loops: CDR1 MDHEN, CDR2 SYDVKM. V lost 6 bases and J 2 bases, leaving 14 bases between the germline ends. This CDR3 is 14 amino acids long. The CDR3 loop is CASRPMRPTYEQYF. For the CDR3, the DNA is TGTGCCAGCAGGCCGATGCGGCCGACCTACGAGCAGTACTTC. The complete variable domain, with remaining parts taken from reference TRBV28 and TRBJ2-7, reads DVKVTQSSRYLVKRTGEKVFLECVQDMDHENMFWYRQDPGLGLRLIYFSYDVKMKEKGDIPEGYSVSREKKERFSLILESASTNQTSMYLCASRPMRPTYEQYFGPGTRLTVT.

This clonotype is labeled medium-sized (0.01 to 0.1%). V is TRBV11-3 and J is TRBJ2-2; D uncertain. In germline, CDR1 is SGHNT, CDR2 YENEEA. V lost 2 bases and J 0 bases, leaving 16 bases between the germline ends. CDR3 size: 18 residues. The CDR3 is CASSLSPALTANTGELFF. The CDR3 DNA reads TGTGCCAGCAGCTTATCCCCCGCTCTCACCGCGAACACCGGGGAGCTGTTTTTT.

Worth noting for this clonotype: Its ends do not fully match the called genes, so a read error is possible. The V call is TRBV6-1, the J call TRBJ2-1, with a possible D match to TRBD2 (6 bases). This CDR3 is built from 13 residues. Germline V lookup: CDR1 MNHNS, CDR2 SASEGT. For the CDR3, the DNA is TGTGCCAGCAGTCGGGACTCCCACAATGAGCAGTTCTTC. This codes for CASSRDSHNEQFF.

This clonotype was counted between two and nine times. The chain combines TRBV30 with TRBJ1-6, with D perhaps TRBD1 (6 bases). The CDR3 length is 13 residues. Per the germline V gene, CDR1 is GTSNPN and CDR2 is SVGIG (reference sequence). V lost 4 bases and J lost 6, with 10 bases in between. In DNA form, the CDR3 reads TGTGCCTGGAATATAGGGGGTAATTCACCCCTCCACTTT. This encodes CAWNIGGNSPLHF.

This clonotype appeared a few times. The chain combines TRBV18 with TRBJ2-2, with D uncertain. V lost 2 bases and J lost 4, with 14 bases in between. The CDR3 length is 16 residues. CDR1 is KGHSH, CDR2 LQKENI, per germline. CDR3 sequence (DNA): TGTGCCAGCTCACCAGCCAGCTCGGCTGGCACCGGGGAGCTGTTTTTT. This sequence encodes CASSPASSAGTGELFF.

This clonotype was found a few times. The genes are TRBV5-4 and TRBJ2-3; TRBD1 matches at 9 bases. Germline V gene data show CDR1 as SGHNT and CDR2 as YYREEE (reference sequence). Unmatched junction bases numbered 5, after V lost 0 bases and J lost 3 bases. The CDR3 extends over 16 amino acids. CDR3 protein: CASSLGGQGRTDTQYF. As DNA, the CDR3 is TGTGCCAGCAGCTTGGGAGGACAGGGGAGAACAGATACGCAGTATTTT.

J is TRBJ1-1 and V is TRBV30; the D is unclear. The germline gives CDR1 GTSNPN, CDR2 SVGIG (reference sequence). This CDR3 contains 13 residues. The ends were cut back, 4 bases at V and 4 bases at J, with 13 bases in the middle. This CDR3 reads CAWTAGFVTEAFF. CDR3 coding DNA: TGTGCCTGGACGGCGGGGTTTGTCACTGAAGCTTTCTTT.

For this clonotype: Germline and junction disagree at one end, which may indicate a read error. This CDR3 is CASSYFQGAGANILTF. CDR3 nucleotides: TGTGCCAGCAGTTACTTCCAGGGGGCTGGGGCCAACATCCTGACTTTC. V is TRBV6-5 and J is TRBJ2-6; TRBD1 matches 8 bases. The V gene's germline CDR1 is MNHEY and CDR2 SVGAGI. The CDR3 has 16 residues.

The genes are TRBV9 and TRBJ2-1, with D possibly matching TRBD1 (6 bases). Deletions cut 4 bases from V and 0 bases from J, with 14 bases between. Germline values: CDR1 SGDLS, CDR2 YYNGEE. The CDR3 has 16 amino acids. The CDR3 loop is CASSPPRGSSYNEQFF. The CDR3 coding sequence is TGTGCCAGCAGCCCCCCGAGGGGGAGCTCCTACAATGAGCAGTTCTTC.

The chain is built from TRBV12-3 or TRBV12-4 and TRBJ2-2, with D tentatively TRBD2 (5 bases). Trimming cost V 5 bases and J 6 bases, with 13 bases left between them. The CDR3 totals 14 residues. CDR3 coding DNA: TGTGCCAGCAGTGCGGGCTCGTCCGCCGGGGAGCTGTTTTTT. Its protein product is CASSAGSSAGELFF.

A few counts support this clonotype. The V and J genes are TRBV6-2 or TRBV6-3 and TRBJ2-1; 7 bases line up with TRBD2. Germline V gene sequence: CDR1 MNHEY, CDR2 SVGEGT. V was pared by 5 bases and J by 6 bases, with 7 bases of the junction left unmatched. The CDR3 runs to 14 residues. CDR3 region: CASSNWTSRNEQFF. CDR3 DNA sequence: TGTGCCAGCAGTAACTGGACTAGTCGCAATGAGCAGTTCTTC.

The chain recombines TRBV6-6 with TRBJ2-5; 7 bases are shared with TRBD2. CDR1 and CDR2 from the germline V gene are MNHNY and SVGAGI (reference sequence). With 11 bases clipped from V and 3 bases from J, the junction kept 9 bases outside the gene matches. The CDR3 is 13 residues long. CDR3 sequence reads: CAAGVQEKETQYF. In DNA, the CDR3 is TGTGCCGCGGGGGTTCAGGAGAAAGAGACCCAGTACTTC.

The V gene is TRBV5-1, the J gene TRBJ2-5; D not resolved. The CDR3 is 17 residues long. Trimming took 4 bases from V and 5 from J, leaving 24 bases between them. Germline CDR1 and CDR2: SGHRS and YFSETQ. The CDR3 nucleotides read TGCGCCAGCAGCCTAGATTCGACCCACCACTTACGGGAGACCCAGTACTTC. It is translated as CASSLDSTHHLRETQYF.

The rearrangement links TRBV29-1 to TRBJ2-2; D might be TRBD1 or TRBD2, each matching 5 bases. Trimming shortened V by 4 bases and J by 4 bases, and 7 bases separated the two germline ends. The CDR3 length is 12 residues. Germline CDR1 SQVTM, CDR2 ANQGSEA. CDR3 protein: CSVAGPTGELFF. The DNA for the CDR3 is TGCAGCGTTGCGGGGCCCACCGGGGAGCTGTTTTTT.